This T cell receptor beta chain was captured in a study of T cells expressing NK-cell markers. About the research overall: Researchers got TCR beta repertoires out of sorted CD3+CD56+NKG2C+, CD3+CD56+NKG2C- and CD3+CD56-NKG2C+ T cells. The eight sequenced donors comprised seven who were HCMV-seropositive and one who was seronegative. General study findings and limits: Top CD8+ clonotypes included the dominant CD3+CD56+NKG2C+ clonotypes in six donors. Expanded clones of NKG2C+ T cells had an unclear HCMV specificity.

A note on this clonotype: The target antigen is unknown.

Looked up from germline, CDR1 is ENHRY and CDR2 is SYGVKD. This CDR3 comprises 13 residues. TCRdb re-called the 5' RACE reads and shows each CDR3 protein once, DNA omitted. Its clone listing holds about 260,000 distinct CDR3 sequences. The chain is built from TRBV10-3 and TRBJ2-5. The material sequenced was blood T cells: a sorted CD56 or NKG2C T cell subset, CD4+ or CD8+ T cells, or bulk PBMC T cells (not recorded which). This clonotype was obtained from a man aged 18 to 29 in good health. This chain's CDR3 is CAISESLGETQYF.